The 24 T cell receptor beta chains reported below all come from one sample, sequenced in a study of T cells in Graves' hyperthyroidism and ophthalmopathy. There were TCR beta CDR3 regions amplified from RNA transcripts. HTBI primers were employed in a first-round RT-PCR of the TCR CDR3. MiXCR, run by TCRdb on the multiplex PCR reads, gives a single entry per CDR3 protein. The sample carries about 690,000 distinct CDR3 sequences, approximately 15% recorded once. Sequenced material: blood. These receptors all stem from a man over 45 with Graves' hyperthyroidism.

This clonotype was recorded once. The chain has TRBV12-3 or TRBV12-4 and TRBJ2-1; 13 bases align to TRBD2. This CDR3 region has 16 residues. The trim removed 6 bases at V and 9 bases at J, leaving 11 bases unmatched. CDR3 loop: CASRLTGLAGVGEQFF. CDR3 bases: TGTGCCAGCAGGCTTACAGGACTAGCGGGAGTTGGTGAGCAGTTCTTC.

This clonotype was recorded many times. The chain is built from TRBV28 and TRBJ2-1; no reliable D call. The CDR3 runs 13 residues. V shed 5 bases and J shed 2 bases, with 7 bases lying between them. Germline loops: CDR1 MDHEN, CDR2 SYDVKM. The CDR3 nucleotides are TGTGCCAGCAGTCCCCCCGCCTACAATGAGCAGTTCTTC. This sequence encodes CASSPPAYNEQFF.

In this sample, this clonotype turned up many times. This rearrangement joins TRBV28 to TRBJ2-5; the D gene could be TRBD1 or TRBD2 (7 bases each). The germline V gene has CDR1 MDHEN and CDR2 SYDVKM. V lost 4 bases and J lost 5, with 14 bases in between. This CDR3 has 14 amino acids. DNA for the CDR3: TGTGCCAGCAGTTCAGGGGGGGGTACGGAGACCCAGTACTTC. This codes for CASSSGGGTETQYF.

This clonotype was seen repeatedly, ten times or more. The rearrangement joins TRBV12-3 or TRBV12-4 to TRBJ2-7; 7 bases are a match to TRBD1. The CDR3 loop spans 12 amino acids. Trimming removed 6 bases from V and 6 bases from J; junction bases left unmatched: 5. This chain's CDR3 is CASSPQGLEQYF. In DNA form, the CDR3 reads TGTGCCAGCAGCCCACAGGGGCTCGAGCAGTACTTC.

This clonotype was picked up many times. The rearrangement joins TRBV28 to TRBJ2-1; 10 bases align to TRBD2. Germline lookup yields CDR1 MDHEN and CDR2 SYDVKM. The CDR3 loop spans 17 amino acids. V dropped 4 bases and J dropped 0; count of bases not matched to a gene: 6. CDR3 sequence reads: CASSSGLAEGSYNEQFF. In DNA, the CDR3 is TGTGCCAGCAGTTCAGGACTAGCGGAGGGCTCCTACAATGAGCAGTTCTTC.

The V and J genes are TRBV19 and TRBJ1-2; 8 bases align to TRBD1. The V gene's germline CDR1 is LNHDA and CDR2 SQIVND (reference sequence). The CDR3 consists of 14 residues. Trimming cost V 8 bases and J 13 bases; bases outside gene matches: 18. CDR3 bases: TGTGCCAGTTCCCTCCAGGGGCACCGGGACAGGAGCACCTTC. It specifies CASSLQGHRDRSTF.

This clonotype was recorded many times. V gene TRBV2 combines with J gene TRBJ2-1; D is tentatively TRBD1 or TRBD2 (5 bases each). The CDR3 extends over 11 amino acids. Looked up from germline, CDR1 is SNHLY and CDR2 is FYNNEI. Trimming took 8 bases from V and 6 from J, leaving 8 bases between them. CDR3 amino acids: CASWGSNEQFF. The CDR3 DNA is TGTGCCAGCTGGGGGTCCAATGAGCAGTTCTTC.

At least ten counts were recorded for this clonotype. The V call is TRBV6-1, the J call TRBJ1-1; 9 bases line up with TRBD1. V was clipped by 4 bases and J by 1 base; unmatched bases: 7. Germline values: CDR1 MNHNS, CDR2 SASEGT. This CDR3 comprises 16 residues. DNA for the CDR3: TGTGCCAGCAGTGCACAGGGGGCTTATCCGAACACTGAAGCTTTCTTT. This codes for CASSAQGAYPNTEAFF.

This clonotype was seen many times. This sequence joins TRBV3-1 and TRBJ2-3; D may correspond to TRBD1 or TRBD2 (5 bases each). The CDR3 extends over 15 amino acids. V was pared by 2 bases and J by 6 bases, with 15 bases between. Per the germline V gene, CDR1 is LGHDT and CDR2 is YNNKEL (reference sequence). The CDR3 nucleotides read TGTGCCAGCAGCCAATGGCTCAGGGACGTGGATACGCAGTATTTT. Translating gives CASSQWLRDVDTQYF.

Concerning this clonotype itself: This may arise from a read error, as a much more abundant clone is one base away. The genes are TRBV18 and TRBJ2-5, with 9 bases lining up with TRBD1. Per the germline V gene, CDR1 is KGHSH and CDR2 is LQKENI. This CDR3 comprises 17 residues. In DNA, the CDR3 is TGTGCCATCTCACCCCGGACAGGGGAGATTAATGGAGAGACCCAATACTTC. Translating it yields CAISPRTGEINGETQYF.

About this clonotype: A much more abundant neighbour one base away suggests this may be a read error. The CDR3 sequence is CASSLQGAREAFF. The DNA for the CDR3 is TGTGCCAGCAGTTTACAGGGGGCCAGAGAAGCTTTCTTT. The chain combines TRBV28 with TRBJ1-1, with 8 bases aligning to TRBD1. This CDR3 has 13 amino acids. Germline loops: CDR1 MDHEN, CDR2 SYDVKM. After removal of 2 bases from V and 8 bases from J, the junction contained 4 bases not matched to a gene.

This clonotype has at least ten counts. CDR3 coding DNA: TGTGCCAGCAGTTCGAAAGTCGCGCGACAGGGGTTTAGCACAGATACGCAGTATTTT. Protein sequence: CASSSKVARQGFSTDTQYF. The chain is built from TRBV12-3 or TRBV12-4 and TRBJ2-3, with TRBD1 identical over 8 bases. The CDR3 is 19 amino acids. Germline trimming cut 4 bases from V and 0 bases from J; bases unmatched to any gene: 15.

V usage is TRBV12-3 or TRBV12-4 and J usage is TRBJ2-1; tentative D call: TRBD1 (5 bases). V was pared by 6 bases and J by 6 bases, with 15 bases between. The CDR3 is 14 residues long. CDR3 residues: CASRLQGETNEQFF. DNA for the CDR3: TGTGCCAGCAGGTTGCAGGGTGAGACCAATGAGCAGTTCTTC.

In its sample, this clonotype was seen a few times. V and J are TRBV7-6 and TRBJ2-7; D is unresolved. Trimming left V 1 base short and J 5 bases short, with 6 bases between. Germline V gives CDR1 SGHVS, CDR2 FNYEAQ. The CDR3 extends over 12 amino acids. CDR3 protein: CASSLGSDEQYF. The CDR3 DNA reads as TGTGCCAGCAGCTTAGGAAGTGACGAGCAGTACTTC.

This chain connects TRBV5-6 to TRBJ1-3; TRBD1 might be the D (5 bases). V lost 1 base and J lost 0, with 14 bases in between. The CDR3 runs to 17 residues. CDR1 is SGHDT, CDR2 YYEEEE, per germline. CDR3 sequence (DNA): TGTGCCAGCAGCTTGCGGGGGAGCCCCTACTCTGGAAACACCATATATTTT. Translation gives CASSLRGSPYSGNTIYF. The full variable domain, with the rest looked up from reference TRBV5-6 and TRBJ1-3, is DAGVTQSPTHLIKTRGQQVTLRCSPKSGHDTVSWYQQALGQGPQFIFQYYEEEERQRGNFPDRFSGHQFPNYSSELNVNALLLGDSALYLCASSLRGSPYSGNTIYFGEGSWLTVV.

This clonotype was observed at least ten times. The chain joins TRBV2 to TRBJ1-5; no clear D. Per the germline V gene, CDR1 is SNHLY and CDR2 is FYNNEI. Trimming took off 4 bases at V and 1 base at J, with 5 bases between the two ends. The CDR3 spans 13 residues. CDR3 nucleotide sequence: TGTGCCAGCAGTGTTCTAAGCAATCAGCCCCAGCATTTT. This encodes CASSVLSNQPQHF.

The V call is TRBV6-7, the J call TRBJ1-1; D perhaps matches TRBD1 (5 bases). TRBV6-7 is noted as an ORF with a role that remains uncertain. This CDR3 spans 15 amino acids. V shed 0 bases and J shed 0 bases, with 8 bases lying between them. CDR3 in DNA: TGTGCCAGCAGTTACTCTGGGGGAATGAACACTGAAGCTTTCTTT. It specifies CASSYSGGMNTEAFF.

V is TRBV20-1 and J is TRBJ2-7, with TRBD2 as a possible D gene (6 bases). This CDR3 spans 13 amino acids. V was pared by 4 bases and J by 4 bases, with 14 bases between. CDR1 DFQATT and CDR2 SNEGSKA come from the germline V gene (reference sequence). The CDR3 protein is CSATHHGTYEQYF. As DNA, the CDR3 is TGCAGTGCTACACACCACGGGACTTACGAGCAGTACTTC.

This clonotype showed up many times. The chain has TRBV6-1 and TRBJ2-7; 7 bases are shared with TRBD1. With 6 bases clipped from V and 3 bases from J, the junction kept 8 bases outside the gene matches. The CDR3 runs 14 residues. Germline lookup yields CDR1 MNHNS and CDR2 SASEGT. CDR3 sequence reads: CASSATGTFYEQYF. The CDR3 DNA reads TGTGCCAGCAGCGCGACAGGGACATTCTACGAGCAGTACTTC.

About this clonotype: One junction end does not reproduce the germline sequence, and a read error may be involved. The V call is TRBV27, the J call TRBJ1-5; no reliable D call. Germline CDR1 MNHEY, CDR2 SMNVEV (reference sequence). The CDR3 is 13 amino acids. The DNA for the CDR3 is TGTGCCAGCAGTTTTCACAGCAATCGGCCCCAGCATTTT. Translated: CASSFHSNRPQHF.

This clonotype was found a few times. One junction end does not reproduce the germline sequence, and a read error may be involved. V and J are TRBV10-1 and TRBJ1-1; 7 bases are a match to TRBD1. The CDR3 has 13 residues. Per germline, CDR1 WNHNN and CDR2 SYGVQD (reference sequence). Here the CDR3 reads CATRQGMNTETFF. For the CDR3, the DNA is TGCGCCACCCGACAGGGAATGAACACTGAAACTTTCTTT.

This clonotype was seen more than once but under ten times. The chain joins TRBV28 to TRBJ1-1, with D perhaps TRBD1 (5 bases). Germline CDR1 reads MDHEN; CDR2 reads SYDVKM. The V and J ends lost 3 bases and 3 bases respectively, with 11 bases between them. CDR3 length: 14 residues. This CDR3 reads CASSLTGVHTEAFF. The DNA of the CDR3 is TGTGCCAGCAGTTTGACGGGGGTGCACACTGAAGCTTTCTTT.

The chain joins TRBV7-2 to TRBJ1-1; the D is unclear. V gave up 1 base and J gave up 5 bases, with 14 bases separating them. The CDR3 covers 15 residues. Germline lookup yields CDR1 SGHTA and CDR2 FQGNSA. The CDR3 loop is CASSLVAFLRTEAFF. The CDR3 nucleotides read TGTGCCAGCAGCTTAGTAGCGTTTTTGAGGACTGAAGCTTTCTTT.

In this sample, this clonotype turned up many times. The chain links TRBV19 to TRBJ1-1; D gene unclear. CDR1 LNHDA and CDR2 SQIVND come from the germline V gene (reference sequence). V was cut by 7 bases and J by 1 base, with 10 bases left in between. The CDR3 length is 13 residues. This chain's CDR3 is CASTLARNTEAFF. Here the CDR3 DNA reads TGTGCCAGTACCCTTGCTAGGAACACTGAAGCTTTCTTT.